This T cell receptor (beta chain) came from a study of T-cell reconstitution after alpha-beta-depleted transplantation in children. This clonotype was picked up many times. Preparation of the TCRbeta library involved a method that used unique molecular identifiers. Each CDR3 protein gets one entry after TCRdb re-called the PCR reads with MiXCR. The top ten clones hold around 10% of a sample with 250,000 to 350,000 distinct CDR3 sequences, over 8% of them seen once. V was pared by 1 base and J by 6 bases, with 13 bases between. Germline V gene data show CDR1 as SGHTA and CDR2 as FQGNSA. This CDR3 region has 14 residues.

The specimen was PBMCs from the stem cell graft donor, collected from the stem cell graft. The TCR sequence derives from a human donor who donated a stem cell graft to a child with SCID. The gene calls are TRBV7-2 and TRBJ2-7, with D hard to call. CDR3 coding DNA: TGTGCCAGCAGCTTAGGCGGCAGGACCCCCGAGCAGTACTTC. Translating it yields CASSLGGRTPEQYF.